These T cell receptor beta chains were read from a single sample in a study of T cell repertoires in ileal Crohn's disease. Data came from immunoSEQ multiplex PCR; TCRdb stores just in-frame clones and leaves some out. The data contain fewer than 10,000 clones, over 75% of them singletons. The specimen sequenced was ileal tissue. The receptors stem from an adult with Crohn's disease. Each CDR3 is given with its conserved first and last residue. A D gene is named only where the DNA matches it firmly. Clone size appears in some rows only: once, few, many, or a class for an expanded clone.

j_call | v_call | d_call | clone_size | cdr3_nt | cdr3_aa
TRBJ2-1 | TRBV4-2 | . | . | TGTGCCAGCAGCCAACAAAGTGAACTAGAGCAGTTCTTC | CASSQQSELEQFF
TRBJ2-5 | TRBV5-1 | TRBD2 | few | TGCGCCAGCAGCGCGGCCCCCCTAGCGGGCGGGGAGACCCAGTACTTC | CASSAAPLAGGETQYF
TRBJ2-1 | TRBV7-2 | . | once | TGTGCCAGCAGCTTAGCTGCAGGGGTTAATGGTGAGCAGTTCTTC | CASSLAAGVNGEQFF
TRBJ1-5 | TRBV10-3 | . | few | TGTGCCATCAGTGACCGAGGAGGGCAGCCCCAGCATTTT | CAISDRGGQPQHF
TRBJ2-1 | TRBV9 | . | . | TGTGCCAGCAGCGTGGGACCGACAGGAGACTACAATGAGCAGTTCTTC | CASSVGPTGDYNEQFF
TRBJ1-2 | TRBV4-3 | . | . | TGCGCCAGCAGCCAAGACAGGGGATACGGCTACACCTTC | CASSQDRGYGYTF
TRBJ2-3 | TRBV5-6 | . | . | TGTGCCAGCAGCCGTGGCGGAGATACGCAGTATTTT | CASSRGGDTQYF
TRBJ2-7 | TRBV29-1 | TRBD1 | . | TGCAGCGTTTACACCGGGACAGGTTCCTACGAGCAGTACTTC | CSVYTGTGSYEQYF
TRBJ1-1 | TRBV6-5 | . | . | TGTGCCAGCAGTTACAGTGGGGGAAACACTGAAGCTTTCTTT | CASSYSGGNTEAFF
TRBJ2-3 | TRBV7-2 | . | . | TGTGCCAGCAGCTACCGCGTCTTTCGGACTAGCACAGATACGCAGTATTTT | CASSYRVFRTSTDTQYF
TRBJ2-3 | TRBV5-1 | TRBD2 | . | TGCGCCAGCAGTCCCTCTGGACTAGCGTTCGGTACGCAGTATTTT | CASSPSGLAFGTQYF
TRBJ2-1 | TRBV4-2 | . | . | TGTGCCAGCAGCCAACCAGGGGGGTCCTACAATGAGCAGTTCTTC | CASSQPGGSYNEQFF
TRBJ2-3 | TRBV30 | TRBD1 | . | TGTGCCTGGAGTGCTCTTAGACAGGGGGATACGCAGTATTTT | CAWSALRQGDTQYF
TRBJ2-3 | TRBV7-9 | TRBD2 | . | TGTGCCAGCAGCTTAGGGCCTAGCGGGATTGGAACAGATACGCAGTATTTT | CASSLGPSGIGTDTQYF
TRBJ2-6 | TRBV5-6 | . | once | TGTGCCAGCAGCTTGAGGATGCATGGGGCCAACGTCCTGACTTTC | CASSLRMHGANVLTF
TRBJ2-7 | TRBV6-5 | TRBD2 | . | TGTGCCAGCAGCCCAGAGACTAGCGGGGGAAACGAGCAGTACTTC | CASSPETSGGNEQYF
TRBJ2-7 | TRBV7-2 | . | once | TGTGCCAGCAGCTTAGGGGGCAGCGGTAACTCCTACGAGCAGTACTTC | CASSLGGSGNSYEQYF
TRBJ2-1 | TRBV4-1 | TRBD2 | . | TGCGCCAGCTCCCCGGGGAGCGGGGCGTACAATGAGCAGTTCTTC | CASSPGSGAYNEQFF
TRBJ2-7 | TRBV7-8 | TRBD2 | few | TGTGCCAGCAGCCCTGGACTAGCGGGAAATCGGGGGACCTACGAGCAGTACTTC | CASSPGLAGNRGTYEQYF
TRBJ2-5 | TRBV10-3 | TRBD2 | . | TGTGCCATCAGTGATGGGACTAGGGGCTCGGAGACCCAGTACTTC | CAISDGTRGSETQYF
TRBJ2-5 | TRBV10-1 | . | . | TGCGCCGGCGACGAGGAGGGGCACAGGTCCATCAGAGAAGAGACCCAGTACTTC | CAGDEEGHRSIREETQYF
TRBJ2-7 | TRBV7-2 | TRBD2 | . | TGTGCCAGCAGCTCTAGCGGGAGAGATCCCTACGAGCAGTACTTC | CASSSSGRDPYEQYF
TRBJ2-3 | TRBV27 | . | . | TGTGCCAGCAGTACTTCCTCAAATACGCAGTATTTT | CASSTSSNTQYF
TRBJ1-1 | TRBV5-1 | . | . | TGCGCCAGCAGCTTGAACGGGGGGAAGGGTATGAACACTGAAGCTTTCTTT | CASSLNGGKGMNTEAFF
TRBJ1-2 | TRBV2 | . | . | TGTGCCAGCAGCCAAGGACAGTACTATGGCTACACCTTC | CASSQGQYYGYTF
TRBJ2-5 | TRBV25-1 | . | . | TGTGCCAGCAGTACGAGTCAGGGGCGGGAGACCCAGTACTTC | CASSTSQGRETQYF
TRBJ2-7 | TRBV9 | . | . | TGTGCCAGCACCCCTGACAGCTCGACTGGGATCTACGAGCAGTACTTC | CASTPDSSTGIYEQYF
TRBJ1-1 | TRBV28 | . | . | TGTGCCAGCAAGGAGCTCAACACTGAAGCTTTCTTT | CASKELNTEAFF
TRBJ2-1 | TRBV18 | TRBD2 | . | TGTGCCAGCTCACCACCGGCGGGAGGGTCGCACAATGAGCAGTTCTTC | CASSPPAGGSHNEQFF
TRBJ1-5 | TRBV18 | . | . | TGTGCCAGCTCACGGGATTCTGGGCAGCCCCAGCATTTT | CASSRDSGQPQHF
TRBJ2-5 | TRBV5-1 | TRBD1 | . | TGCGCCAGCAGCTTGGGACAGGGGGGTGGCGAGACCCAGTACTTC | CASSLGQGGGETQYF
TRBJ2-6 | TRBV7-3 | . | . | TGTGCCAGCAGTTTGAACTCTGGGGCCAACGTCCTGACTTTC | CASSLNSGANVLTF
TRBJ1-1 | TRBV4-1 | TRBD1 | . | TGCGCCAGCAGCCAAGCAGGACAGGGGGCGCAAAAGGGCACTGAAGCTTTCTTT | CASSQAGQGAQKGTEAFF
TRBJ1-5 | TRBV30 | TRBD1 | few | TGTGCCTGGAGTGTAAGGACAGGCCAAAATCAGCCCCAGCATTTT | CAWSVRTGQNQPQHF
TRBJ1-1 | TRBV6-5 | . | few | TGTGCCAGCAGTGTACGGGCAGGGAACACTGAAGCTTTCTTT | CASSVRAGNTEAFF
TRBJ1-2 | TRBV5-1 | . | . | TGCGCCAGCAGCGATCCGGGAGAGAAGAATGGCTACACCTTC | CASSDPGEKNGYTF
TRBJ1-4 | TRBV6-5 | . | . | TGTGCCAGCAGCCCCGGGGGGGGTTATGGTGAAAAACTGTTTTTT | CASSPGGGYGEKLFF
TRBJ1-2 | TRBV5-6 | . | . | TGTGCCAGCAGCTTACCAGGCAACTCTAACTATGGCTACACCTTC | CASSLPGNSNYGYTF
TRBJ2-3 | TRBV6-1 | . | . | TGTGCCATCCGAAGAGGAGATACGCAGTATTTT | CAIRRGDTQYF
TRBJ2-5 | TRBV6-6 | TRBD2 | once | TGTGCCAGCAGATTCTTCTCTAGCGGGAGCAGAGAGACCCAGTACTTC | CASRFFSSGSRETQYF
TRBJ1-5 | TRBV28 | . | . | TGTGCCAGCAGTTTGGCCCCGCAGCGGGATCAGCCCCAGCATTTT | CASSLAPQRDQPQHF
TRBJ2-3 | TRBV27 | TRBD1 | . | TGTGCCAGCAGTTTCGGGACAGGGGGCGTTGGTAGAACAGATACGCAGTATTTT | CASSFGTGGVGRTDTQYF
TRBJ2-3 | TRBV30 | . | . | TGTGCCTGGAGCCGAGACACAGATACGCAGTATTTT | CAWSRDTDTQYF
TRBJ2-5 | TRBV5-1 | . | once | TGCGCCAGCAGCAAGACGACAGCTCAAGAGACCCAGTACTTC | CASSKTTAQETQYF